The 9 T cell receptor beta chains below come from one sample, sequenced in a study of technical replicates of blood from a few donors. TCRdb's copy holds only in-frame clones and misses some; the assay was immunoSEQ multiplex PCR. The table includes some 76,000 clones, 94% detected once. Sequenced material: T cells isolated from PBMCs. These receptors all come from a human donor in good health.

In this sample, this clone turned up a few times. CDR3 DNA: TGTGCCAGTAGATGGGACAGGGAAACCGGGGAGCTGTTTTTT. It codes for CASRWDRETGELFF. The chain joins TRBV19 to TRBJ2-2; 9 bases fit TRBD1. Germline-derived CDR1 and CDR2 are LNHDA and SQIVND (reference sequence). V shed 6 bases and J 5 bases; nucleotides not matched to a gene: 4. This CDR3 region has 14 residues.

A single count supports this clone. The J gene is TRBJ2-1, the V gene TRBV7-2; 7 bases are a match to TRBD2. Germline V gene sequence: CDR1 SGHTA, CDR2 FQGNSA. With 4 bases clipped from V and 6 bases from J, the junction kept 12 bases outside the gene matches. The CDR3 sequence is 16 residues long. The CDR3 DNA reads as TGTGCCAGCAGCTCTAGCGGAGGCTGGGGGATCAATGAGCAGTTCTTC. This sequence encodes CASSSSGGWGINEQFF. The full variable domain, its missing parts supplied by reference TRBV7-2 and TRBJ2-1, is GAGVSQSPSNKVTEKGKDVELRCDPISGHTALYWYRQSLGQGLEFLIYFQGNSAPDKSGLPSDRFSAERTGGSVSTLTIQRTQQEDSAVYLCASSSSGGWGINEQFFGPGTRLTVL.

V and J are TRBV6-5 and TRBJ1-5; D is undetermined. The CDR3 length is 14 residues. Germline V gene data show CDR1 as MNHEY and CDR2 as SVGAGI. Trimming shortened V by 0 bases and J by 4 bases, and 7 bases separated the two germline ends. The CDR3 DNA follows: TGTGCCAGCAGTTACTCGGAGGGAAATCAGCCCCAGCATTTT. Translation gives CASSYSEGNQPQHF.

The CDR3 region is CASSYLGDHYEQYF. The CDR3 DNA sequence: TGTGCCAGCAGTTACCTCGGGGATCACTACGAGCAGTACTTC. The rearrangement joins TRBV6-5 to TRBJ2-7; weak D call: TRBD2 (5 bases). Germline V gene data show CDR1 as MNHEY and CDR2 as SVGAGI. This CDR3 contains 14 residues. Trimming pared 2 bases from V and 3 bases from J, leaving 11 bases between.

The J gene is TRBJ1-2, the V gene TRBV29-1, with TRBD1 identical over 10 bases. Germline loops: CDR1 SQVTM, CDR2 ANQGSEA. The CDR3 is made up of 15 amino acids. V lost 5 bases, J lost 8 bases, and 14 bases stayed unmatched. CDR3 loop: CSVPVLWGQGPGYTF. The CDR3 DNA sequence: TGCAGCGTTCCAGTACTTTGGGGACAGGGGCCAGGCTACACCTTC. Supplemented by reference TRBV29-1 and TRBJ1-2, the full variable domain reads SAVISQKPSRDICQRGTSLTIQCQVDSQVTMMFWYRQQPGQSLTLIATANQGSEATYESGFVIDKFPISRPNLTFSTLTVSNMSPEDSSIYLCSVPVLWGQGPGYTFGSGTRLTVV.

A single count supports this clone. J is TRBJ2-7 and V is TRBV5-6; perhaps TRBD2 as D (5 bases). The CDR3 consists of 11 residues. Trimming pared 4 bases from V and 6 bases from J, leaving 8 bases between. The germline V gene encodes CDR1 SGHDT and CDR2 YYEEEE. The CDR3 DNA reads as TGTGCCAGCAGCGAGGGATCCGAGCAGTACTTC. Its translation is CASSEGSEQYF.

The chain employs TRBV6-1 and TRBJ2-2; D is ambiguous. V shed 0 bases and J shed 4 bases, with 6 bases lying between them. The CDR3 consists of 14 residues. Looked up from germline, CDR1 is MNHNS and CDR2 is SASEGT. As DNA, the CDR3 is TGTGCCAGCAGTGAAGCTGTAGTCACCGGGGAGCTGTTTTTT. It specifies CASSEAVVTGELFF.

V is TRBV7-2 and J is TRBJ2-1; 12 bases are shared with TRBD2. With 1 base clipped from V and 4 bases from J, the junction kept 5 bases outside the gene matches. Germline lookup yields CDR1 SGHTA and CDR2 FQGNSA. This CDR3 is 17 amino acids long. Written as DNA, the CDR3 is TGTGCCAGCAGCTTAGAACTAGCGGGAGGCCCGTACAATGAGCAGTTCTTC. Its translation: CASSLELAGGPYNEQFF.

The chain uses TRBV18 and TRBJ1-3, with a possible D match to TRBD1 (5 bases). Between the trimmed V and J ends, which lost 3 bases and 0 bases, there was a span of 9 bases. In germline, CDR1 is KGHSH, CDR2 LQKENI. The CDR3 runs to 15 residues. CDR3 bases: TGTGCCAGCTCACCCATCGACAGCTCTGGAAACACCATATATTTT. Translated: CASSPIDSSGNTIYF.